Shown below are 27 T cell receptor beta chains from a single sample sequenced in a study of blood T cell repertoires in COVID-19. Repertoires were generated with immunoSEQ multiplex PCR, while TCRdb's copy carries only in-frame clones and drops some. The repertoire holds around 260,000 clones, with 80% to 85% as singletons. Sequenced: peripheral blood. All receptors derive from a man aged 55-75 years with acute or convalescent COVID-19.

This sequence joins TRBV18 and TRBJ2-4; possibly TRBD1 for D (6 bases). CDR3 length: 13 amino acids. CDR1 and CDR2 from the germline V gene are KGHSH and LQKENI. V gave up 3 bases and J gave up 9 bases, with 12 bases separating them. The CDR3 loop reads CASSPYRAIIQYF. CDR3 bases: TGTGCCAGCTCACCCTACAGGGCGATCATTCAGTACTTC.

V usage is TRBV15 and J usage is TRBJ1-5; 8 bases map to TRBD1. Germline loops: CDR1 LNHNV, CDR2 YYDKDF (reference sequence). This CDR3 has 16 amino acids. With V trimmed by 3 bases and J by 1 base, 5 bases remained unmatched. The CDR3 DNA is TGTGCCACCAGCAGGGGTTCAGGGGGCAGCAATCAGCCCCAGCATTTT. This gives the protein CATSRGSGGSNQPQHF.

This clone was seen only a few times. The genes are TRBV15 and TRBJ1-5; D may be TRBD1 (6 bases). The germline V and J ends were trimmed by 8 bases and 0 bases, with 17 bases remaining between them. This CDR3 has 16 amino acids. Germline CDR1 and CDR2: LNHNV and YYDKDF (reference sequence). As DNA, the CDR3 is TGTGCCACCCAGCCAGGGACACTATATAGCAATCAGCCCCAGCATTTT. Amino acids: CATQPGTLYSNQPQHF.

This chain joins TRBV28 and TRBJ2-1, with TRBD2 matching over 11 bases. With 1 base clipped from V and 6 bases from J, the junction kept 2 bases outside the gene matches. The CDR3 contains 15 residues. Per the germline V gene, CDR1 is MDHEN and CDR2 is SYDVKM. The CDR3 sequence: CASSLLLAGANEQFF. The CDR3 DNA reads TGTGCCAGCAGTTTATTACTAGCGGGAGCCAATGAGCAGTTCTTC. Full variable domain (missing parts from reference TRBV28 and TRBJ2-1): DVKVTQSSRYLVKRTGEKVFLECVQDMDHENMFWYRQDPGLGLRLIYFSYDVKMKEKGDIPEGYSVSREKKERFSLILESASTNQTSMYLCASSLLLAGANEQFFGPGTRLTVL.

This clone came up a few times. V is TRBV3-1 (or the pseudogene TRBV3-2) and J is TRBJ2-1; D remains unclear. The germline gives CDR1 LGHDT, CDR2 YNNKEL (reference sequence). V gave up 1 base and J gave up 7 bases, with 8 bases separating them. The CDR3 contains 13 residues. In nucleotides, the CDR3 is TGTGCCAGCAGCCAAGGAGGCCGGAATGAGCAGTTCTTC. The encoded protein is CASSQGGRNEQFF.

The J gene is TRBJ2-1, the V gene TRBV18, with D possibly TRBD1 on 6 matching bases. The V end was cut by 7 bases, the J end by 6 bases, with 19 bases between. CDR3 length: 15 amino acids. The V gene's germline CDR1 is KGHSH and CDR2 LQKENI. The CDR3 reads CASFSGTSLGNEQFF. DNA of the CDR3: TGTGCCAGCTTCTCCGGGACATCCCTCGGCAATGAGCAGTTCTTC.

This CDR3 is CASSLGPVGQGPEKLFF. The CDR3, as DNA: TGCGCCAGCAGCTTGGGCCCAGTGGGACAGGGACCCGAAAAACTGTTTTTT. The chain has TRBV5-1 and TRBJ1-4, with 9 bases lining up with TRBD1. The CDR3 spans 17 residues. The V segment lost 0 bases and the J segment 8 bases; nucleotides outside the gene matches: 11. Per germline, CDR1 SGHRS and CDR2 YFSETQ.

The rearrangement uses TRBV3-1 (or the pseudogene TRBV3-2) and TRBJ1-1, with 8 bases aligning to TRBD1. This CDR3 spans 13 amino acids. CDR1 is LGHDT, CDR2 YNNKEL, per germline (reference sequence). V was clipped by 2 bases and J by 4 bases; unmatched bases: 0. The CDR3 loop is CASSQQGATEAFF. In nucleotides, the CDR3 is TGTGCCAGCAGCCAACAGGGGGCCACTGAAGCTTTCTTT.

The chain has TRBV5-6 and TRBJ2-5; D gene ambiguous. The CDR3 consists of 12 residues. CDR1 and CDR2 (germline): SGHDT, YYEEEE. Deletions cut 0 bases from V and 5 bases from J, with 5 bases between. The CDR3 sequence: CASSLAGETQYF. The CDR3 DNA follows: TGTGCCAGCAGCTTGGCCGGGGAGACCCAGTACTTC.

The chain uses TRBV6-5 and TRBJ2-3; 10 nucleotides agree with TRBD2. V was clipped by 2 bases and J by 9 bases; unmatched bases: 11. There are 16 residues in the CDR3. Germline values: CDR1 MNHEY, CDR2 SVGAGI. DNA for the CDR3: TGTGCCAGCAGTTACCCTCAGCGGGGGGGCGGAAGCACGCAGTATTTT. The encoded protein is CASSYPQRGGGSTQYF.

The V call is TRBV7-3, the J call TRBJ2-6; the match to TRBD1 covers 8 bases. V lost 9 bases and J lost 0; bases outside the gene matches: 16. CDR1 is SGHTA and CDR2 is FQGTGA in the germline V gene. This CDR3 has 19 amino acids. CDR3 in DNA: TGTGCCAGAACCCAAGCGACAGGGGACACCAGCTCTGGGGCCAACGTCCTGACTTTC. Protein: CARTQATGDTSSGANVLTF.

The table lists this clone with a count of one. The chain has TRBV15 and TRBJ2-2; D might be TRBD2 (5 bases). CDR3 length equals 16 residues. V was clipped by 4 bases and J by 0 bases, with 12 bases between them. CDR1 and CDR2 from the germline V gene are LNHNV and YYDKDF (reference sequence). The chain's CDR3 is CATSMLRGTNTGELFF. The CDR3 region has the DNA TGTGCCACCAGCATGCTTCGAGGGACGAACACCGGGGAGCTGTTTTTT.

The chain couples TRBV6-1 to TRBJ1-5; D not certain. Germline V gene lookup returns CDR1 MNHNS and CDR2 SASEGT. The CDR3 length is 16 residues. The germline V and J ends were trimmed by 4 bases and 0 bases, with 13 bases remaining between them. The CDR3 loop is CASSVLGTYSNQPQHF. The CDR3 DNA follows: TGTGCCAGCAGTGTATTGGGCACCTATAGCAATCAGCCCCAGCATTTT.

The gene calls are TRBV6-5 and TRBJ2-3, with 9 bases matching TRBD2. Germline lookup yields CDR1 MNHEY and CDR2 SVGAGI. This CDR3 spans 15 amino acids. V shed 8 bases and J 2 bases; nucleotides not matched to a gene: 8. CDR3 in DNA: TGTGCCAGCGGGTTAGCGGGGGTGAACACAGATACGCAGTATTTT. Translation: CASGLAGVNTDTQYF.

The chain joins TRBV21-1 to TRBJ1-6; the table's D call of TRBD1 was not tested on the DNA. TRBV21-1 is given as a pseudogene. The CDR3 runs to 20 residues. This CDR3 is CASNETSGDREVHYNSPLHF. The DNA for the CDR3 is TGTGCCAGCAACGAAACGTCCGGGGACAGAGAGGTACACTATAATTCACCCCTCCACTTT.

The chain joins TRBV9 to TRBJ2-3, with TRBD2 matching over 7 bases. The CDR3 totals 16 residues. The germline V gene has CDR1 SGDLS and CDR2 YYNGEE. V shed 1 base, J shed 3 bases, and the junction held 8 bases outside the gene matches. The CDR3 protein is CASSVNGGLQTDTQYF. CDR3 sequence (DNA): TGTGCCAGCAGCGTAAATGGGGGACTACAGACAGATACGCAGTATTTT.

V and J are TRBV4-3 and TRBJ2-1; 8 bases fit TRBD2. The CDR3 contains 17 residues. With V trimmed by 1 base and J by 4 bases, 9 bases remained unmatched. From germline, CDR1 is LGHNA and CDR2 YSLEER. The CDR3 here is CASSQGGLSGSYNEQFF. DNA for the CDR3: TGCGCCAGCAGCCAAGGGGGGCTAAGCGGGAGTTACAATGAGCAGTTCTTC.

The rearrangement uses TRBV12-5 and TRBJ2-7; 11 bases are a match to TRBD1. V gave up 6 bases and J gave up 2 bases; unmatched junction bases: 3. The CDR3 runs to 14 residues. Looked up from germline, CDR1 is LGHNT and CDR2 is FRNRAP. CDR3 loop: CASGSGQGAYEQYF. CDR3 nucleotide sequence: TGTGCTAGTGGCTCGGGACAGGGGGCCTACGAGCAGTACTTC.

The J gene is TRBJ1-2, the V gene TRBV6-6; 9 positions agree with TRBD1. This CDR3 has 14 residues. J was trimmed by 2 bases and V by 5 bases; bases with no gene match: 3. Germline CDR1 reads MNHNY; CDR2 reads SVGAGI (reference sequence). The CDR3 bases are TGTGCCAGCAGTAACGACAGGGGGAACTATGGCTACACCTTC. Protein product: CASSNDRGNYGYTF.

This sequence joins TRBV5-6 and TRBJ2-3; D is perhaps TRBD1 (5 bases). V dropped 0 bases and J dropped 3 bases, with 8 bases sitting between them. This CDR3 contains 14 residues. Germline V gene sequence: CDR1 SGHDT, CDR2 YYEEEE. CDR3 region: CASSLAQGTDTQYF. CDR3 DNA: TGTGCCAGCAGCTTGGCTCAGGGTACAGATACGCAGTATTTT. The whole variable domain, filled in from reference TRBV5-6 and TRBJ2-3, reads DAGVTQSPTHLIKTRGQQVTLRCSPKSGHDTVSWYQQALGQGPQFIFQYYEEEERQRGNFPDRFSGHQFPNYSSELNVNALLLGDSALYLCASSLAQGTDTQYFGPGTRLTVL.

The V and J genes are TRBV4-1 and TRBJ1-1; D might be TRBD1 (5 bases). The germline CDR1 and CDR2 sequences are MGHRA and YSYEKL. This CDR3 comprises 14 residues. V lost 5 bases and J lost 1, with 11 bases in between. The CDR3 is CASSAQVSNTEAFF. CDR3 in DNA: TGCGCCAGCAGCGCACAGGTATCGAACACTGAAGCTTTCTTT.

The chain recombines TRBV19 with TRBJ1-2, with no clear D. Trimming took 3 bases from V and 10 from J, leaving 18 bases between them. The CDR3 is made up of 14 amino acids. Germline loops: CDR1 LNHDA, CDR2 SQIVND (reference sequence). CDR3: CASSIDVEGSDYTF. The CDR3 region has the DNA TGTGCCAGTAGTATTGATGTAGAGGGCTCAGACTACACCTTC.

The chain uses TRBV7-9 and TRBJ1-2, with D tentatively TRBD1 (5 bases). The CDR3 length is 15 residues. Germline lookup yields CDR1 SEHNR and CDR2 FQNEAQ (reference sequence). Trimming shortened V by 5 bases and J by 6 bases, and 19 bases separated the two germline ends. CDR3 DNA sequence: TGTGCCAGCAGCGCCAAAGCCCAGGGCCCTCATGGCTACACCTTC. Amino acid sequence: CASSAKAQGPHGYTF.

The chain carries TRBV2 and TRBJ1-3, with 7 nucleotides matching TRBD1. This CDR3 has 13 residues. Germline lookup yields CDR1 SNHLY and CDR2 FYNNEI. Unmatched junction bases numbered 3, after V lost 7 bases and J lost 3 bases. The CDR3 DNA sequence: TGTGCCAGCACCCGGGACAGTGGAAACACCATATATTTT. It yields the protein CASTRDSGNTIYF.

The chain joins TRBV3-1 (or the pseudogene TRBV3-2) to TRBJ1-4; 9 positions agree with TRBD1. CDR1 LGHDT and CDR2 YNNKEL come from the germline V gene (reference sequence). This CDR3 contains 17 residues. The J segment lost 12 bases and the V segment lost 6 bases, leaving 20 bases of the junction unmatched. The CDR3 nucleotides read TGTGCCAGCAGGGGGACAGGGTCCCTCCACAGTACTGTGGAACTGTTTTTT. The encoded protein is CASRGTGSLHSTVELFF.

The gene calls are TRBV11-2 and TRBJ1-1; D is perhaps TRBD1 (6 bases). This CDR3 comprises 15 residues. Germline V lookup: CDR1 SGHAT, CDR2 FQNNGV. V dropped 5 bases and J dropped 0 bases, with 13 bases sitting between them. The CDR3 reads CASSPGGSMNTEAFF. DNA for the CDR3: TGTGCCAGCAGCCCGGGGGGCAGCATGAACACTGAAGCTTTCTTT.

The J gene is TRBJ2-3, the V gene TRBV5-1; D possibly corresponds to TRBD1 (6 bases). The CDR3 is 14 residues long. Germline V CDR1 and CDR2: SGHRS, YFSETQ. V lost 0 bases and J lost 1, with 6 bases in between. CDR3 loop: CASSLEGGTDTQYF. In DNA form, the CDR3 reads TGCGCCAGCAGCTTGGAGGGGGGCACAGATACGCAGTATTTT.